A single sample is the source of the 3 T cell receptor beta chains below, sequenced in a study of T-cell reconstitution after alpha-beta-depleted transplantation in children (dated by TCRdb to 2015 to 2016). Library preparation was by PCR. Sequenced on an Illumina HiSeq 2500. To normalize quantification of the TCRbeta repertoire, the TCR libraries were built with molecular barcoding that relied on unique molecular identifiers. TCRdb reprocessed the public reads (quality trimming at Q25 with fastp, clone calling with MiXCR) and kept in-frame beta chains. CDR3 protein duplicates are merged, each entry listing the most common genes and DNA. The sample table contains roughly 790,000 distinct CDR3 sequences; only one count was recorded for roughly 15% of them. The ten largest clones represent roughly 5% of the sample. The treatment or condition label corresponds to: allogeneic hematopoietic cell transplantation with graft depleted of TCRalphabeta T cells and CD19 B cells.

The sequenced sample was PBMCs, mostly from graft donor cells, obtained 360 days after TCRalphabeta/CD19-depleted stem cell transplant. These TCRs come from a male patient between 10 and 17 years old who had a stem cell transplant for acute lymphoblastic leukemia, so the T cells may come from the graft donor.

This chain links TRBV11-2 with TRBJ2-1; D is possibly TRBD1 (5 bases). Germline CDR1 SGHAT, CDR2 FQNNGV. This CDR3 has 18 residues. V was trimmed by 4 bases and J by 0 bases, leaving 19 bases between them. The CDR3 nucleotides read TGTGCCAGCAGCTCAGGGTTGATCGAACGAAGCTCCTACAATGAGCAGTTCTTC. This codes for CASSSGLIERSSYNEQFF. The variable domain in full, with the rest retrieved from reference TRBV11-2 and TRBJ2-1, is EAGVAQSPRYKIIEKRQSVAFWCNPISGHATLYWYQQILGQGPKLLIQFQNNGVVDDSQLPKDRFSAERLKGVDSTLKIQPAKLEDSAVYLCASSSGLIERSSYNEQFFGPGTRLTVL.

The CDR3 DNA reads TGTGCCAGCAGTGCCTCGGGAGGGCCAAGGCAGTTCTTC. Its translation is CASSASGGPRQFF. The rearrangement joins TRBV9 to TRBJ2-1; 8 nucleotides align to TRBD2. The CDR3 covers 13 residues. Germline V lookup: CDR1 SGDLS, CDR2 YYNGEE. Germline trimming cut 5 bases from V and 12 bases from J; bases unmatched to any gene: 10.

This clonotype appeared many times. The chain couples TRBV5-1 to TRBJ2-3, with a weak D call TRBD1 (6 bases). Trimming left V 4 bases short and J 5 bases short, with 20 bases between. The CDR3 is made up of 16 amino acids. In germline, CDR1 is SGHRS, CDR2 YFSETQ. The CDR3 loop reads CASSRAQGLFGDTQYF. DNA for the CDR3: TGCGCCAGCAGCAGGGCACAGGGCCTTTTTGGAGATACGCAGTATTTT.